Presented here are 4 T cell receptor beta chains from one specimen sequenced in a study of blood T cell repertoires in COVID-19. TCRdb's table, derived via immunoSEQ multiplex PCR, lists solely in-frame clones and lacks some. This table has 180,000 or so clones, approximately 80% appearing once. The material sequenced was peripheral blood. All receptors come from a woman aged 40 to 50 with COVID-19, enrolled during active disease.

The chain uses TRBV28 and TRBJ2-1, with 8 bases matching TRBD2. Germline-derived CDR1 and CDR2 are MDHEN and SYDVKM. This CDR3 region has 13 residues. J was trimmed by 9 bases and V by 6 bases; bases with no gene match: 7. The CDR3 here is CASRSAGVGEQFF. The CDR3 DNA reads as TGTGCCAGCAGATCAGCGGGAGTGGGTGAGCAGTTCTTC.

This clone was seen a handful of times. V usage is TRBV7-9 and J usage is TRBJ1-2, with D unresolved. Trimming took 1 base from V and 4 from J, leaving 4 bases between them. The V gene's germline CDR1 is SEHNR and CDR2 FQNEAQ (reference sequence). The CDR3 spans 12 residues. CDR3 loop: CASSLESYGYTF. In nucleotides, the CDR3 is TGTGCCAGCAGCTTAGAGAGCTATGGCTACACCTTC.

The chain links TRBV2 to TRBJ2-5; a weak D match, TRBD2 (5 bases). The CDR3 is 14 amino acids. V was trimmed by 6 bases and J by 3 bases, leaving 14 bases between them. Germline CDR1 and CDR2: SNHLY and FYNNEI. CDR3 loop: CASRRTEHEETQYF. CDR3 in DNA: TGTGCCAGCAGACGGACTGAACATGAAGAGACCCAGTACTTC. Using reference TRBV2 and TRBJ2-5 for the parts outside the CDR3, the full variable domain is EPEVTQTPSHQVTQMGQEVILRCVPISNHLYFYWYRQILGQKVEFLVSFYNNEISEKSEIFDDQFSVERPDGSNFTLKIRSTKLEDSAMYFCASRRTEHEETQYFGPGTRLLVL.

In its sample, this clone was seen once. The genes are TRBV10-3 and TRBJ2-5; TRBD2 is a possible D gene (6 bases). Germline lookup yields CDR1 ENHRY and CDR2 SYGVKD. The CDR3 is made up of 17 amino acids. Trimming pared 2 bases from V and 7 bases from J, leaving 23 bases between. CDR3 DNA: TGTGCCATCAGTGAGCTTTCCCCGGGGGAAGGGTATGGGACCCAGTACTTC. This encodes CAISELSPGEGYGTQYF.